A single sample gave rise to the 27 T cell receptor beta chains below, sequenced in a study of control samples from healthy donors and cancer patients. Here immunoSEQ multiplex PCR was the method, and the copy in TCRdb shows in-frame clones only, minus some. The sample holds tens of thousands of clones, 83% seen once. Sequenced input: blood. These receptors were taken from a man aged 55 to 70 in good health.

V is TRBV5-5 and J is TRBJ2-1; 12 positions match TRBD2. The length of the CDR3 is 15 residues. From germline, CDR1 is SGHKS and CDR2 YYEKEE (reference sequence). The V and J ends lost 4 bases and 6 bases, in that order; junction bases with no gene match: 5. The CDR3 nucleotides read TGTGCCAGCAGCGCTACTAGCGGGGGGATCAATGAGCAGTTCTTC. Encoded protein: CASSATSGGINEQFF. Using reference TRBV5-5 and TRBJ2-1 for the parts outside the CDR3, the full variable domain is DAGVTQSPTHLIKTRGQQVTLRCSPISGHKSVSWYQQVLGQGPQFIFQYYEKEERGRGNFPDRFSARQFPNYSSELNVNALLLGDSALYLCASSATSGGINEQFFGPGTRLTVL.

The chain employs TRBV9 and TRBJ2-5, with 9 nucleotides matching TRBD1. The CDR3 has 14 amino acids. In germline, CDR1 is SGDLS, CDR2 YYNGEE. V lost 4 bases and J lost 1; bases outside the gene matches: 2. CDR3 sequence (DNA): TGTGCCAGCAGCCTGGGACAGGGCCAAGAGACCCAGTACTTC. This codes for CASSLGQGQETQYF.

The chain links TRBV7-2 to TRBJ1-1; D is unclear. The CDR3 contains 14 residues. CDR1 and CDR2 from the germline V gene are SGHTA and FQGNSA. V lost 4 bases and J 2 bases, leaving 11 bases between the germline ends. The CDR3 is CASSSYWANTEAFF. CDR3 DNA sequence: TGTGCCAGCAGCTCATACTGGGCTAACACTGAAGCTTTCTTT.

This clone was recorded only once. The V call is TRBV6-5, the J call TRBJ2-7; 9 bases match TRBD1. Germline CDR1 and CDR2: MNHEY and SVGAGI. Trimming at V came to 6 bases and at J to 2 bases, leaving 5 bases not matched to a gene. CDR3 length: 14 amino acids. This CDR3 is CASSKTGGPYEQYF. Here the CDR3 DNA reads TGTGCCAGCAGCAAGACAGGGGGGCCCTACGAGCAGTACTTC.

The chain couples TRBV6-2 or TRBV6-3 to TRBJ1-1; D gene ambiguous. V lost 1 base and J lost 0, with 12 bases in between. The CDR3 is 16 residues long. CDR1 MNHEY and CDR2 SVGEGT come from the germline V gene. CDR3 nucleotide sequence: TGTGCCAGCAGTTACTACGGGGAGGGAATGAACACTGAAGCTTTCTTT. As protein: CASSYYGEGMNTEAFF.

CDR3 loop: CASSLTDREGEQYF. Here the CDR3 DNA reads TGTGCCAGCAGCTTAACCGACAGGGAGGGCGAGCAGTACTTC. The genes are TRBV7-3 and TRBJ2-7; D possibly matches TRBD1 or TRBD2 (7 bases each). The V gene's germline CDR1 is SGHTA and CDR2 FQGTGA. V gave up 0 bases and J gave up 6 bases, with 12 bases separating them. The CDR3 totals 14 residues.

CDR3 sequence (DNA): TGTGCCAGCAGTGAAGTGACAGGGTTTGGCTACACCTTC. Translated, it gives CASSEVTGFGYTF. The chain links TRBV6-1 to TRBJ1-2; 7 bases are a match to TRBD1. Germline assignment: CDR1 MNHNS and CDR2 SASEGT. V shed 1 base and J 7 bases; nucleotides not matched to a gene: 3. This CDR3 comprises 13 residues.

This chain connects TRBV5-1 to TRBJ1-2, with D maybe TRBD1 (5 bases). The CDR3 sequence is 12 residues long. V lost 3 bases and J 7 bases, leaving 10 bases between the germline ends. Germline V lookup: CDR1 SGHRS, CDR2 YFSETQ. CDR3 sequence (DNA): TGCGCCAGCAGCTCGGGGGATTTTGGCTACACCTTC. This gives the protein CASSSGDFGYTF. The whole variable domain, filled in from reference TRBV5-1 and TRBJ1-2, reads KAGVTQTPRYLIKTRGQQVTLSCSPISGHRSVSWYQQTPGQGLQFLFEYFSETQRNKGNFPGRFSGRQFSNSRSEMNVSTLELGDSALYLCASSSGDFGYTFGSGTRLTVV.

CDR3 loop: CASSVGQAYNEQFF. As DNA, the CDR3 is TGCGCCAGCAGCGTCGGACAGGCCTACAATGAGCAGTTCTTC. This sequence joins TRBV5-1 and TRBJ2-1, with 7 bases matching TRBD1. Germline lookup yields CDR1 SGHRS and CDR2 YFSETQ. This CDR3 comprises 14 residues. Germline trimming cut 4 bases from V and 2 bases from J; bases unmatched to any gene: 3.

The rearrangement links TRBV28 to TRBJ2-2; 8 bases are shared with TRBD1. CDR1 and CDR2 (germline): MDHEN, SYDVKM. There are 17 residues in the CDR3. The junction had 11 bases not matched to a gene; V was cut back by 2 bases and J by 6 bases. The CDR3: CASSLDDGDRGAGELFF. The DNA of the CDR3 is TGTGCCAGCAGTTTAGATGACGGAGACAGGGGTGCCGGGGAGCTGTTTTTT.

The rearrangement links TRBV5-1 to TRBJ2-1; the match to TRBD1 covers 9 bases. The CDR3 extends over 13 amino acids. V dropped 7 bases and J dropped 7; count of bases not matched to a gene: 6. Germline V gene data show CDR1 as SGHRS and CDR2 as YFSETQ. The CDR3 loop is CASRRDRGNEQFF. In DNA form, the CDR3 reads TGCGCCAGCCGCCGCGACAGGGGGAATGAGCAGTTCTTC.

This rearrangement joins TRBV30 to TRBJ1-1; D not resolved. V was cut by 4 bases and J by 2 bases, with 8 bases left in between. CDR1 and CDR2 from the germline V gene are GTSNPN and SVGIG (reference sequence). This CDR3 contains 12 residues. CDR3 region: CAWTTENTEAFF. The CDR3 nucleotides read TGTGCCTGGACTACAGAAAACACTGAAGCTTTCTTT.

The CDR3: CASAKDRGETEAFF. The CDR3, as DNA: TGTGCCAGCGCAAAAGACAGGGGGGAGACTGAAGCTTTCTTT. This rearrangement joins TRBV18 to TRBJ1-1; TRBD1 agrees at 9 bases. Germline CDR1 and CDR2: KGHSH and LQKENI. With V trimmed by 8 bases and J by 5 bases, 9 bases remained unmatched. This CDR3 contains 14 residues.

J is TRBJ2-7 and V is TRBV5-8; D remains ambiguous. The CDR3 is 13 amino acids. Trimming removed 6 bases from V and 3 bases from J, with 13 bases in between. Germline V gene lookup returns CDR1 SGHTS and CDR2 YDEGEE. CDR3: CASTPWSSYEQYF. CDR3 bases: TGTGCCAGCACCCCTTGGAGCAGCTACGAGCAGTACTTC.

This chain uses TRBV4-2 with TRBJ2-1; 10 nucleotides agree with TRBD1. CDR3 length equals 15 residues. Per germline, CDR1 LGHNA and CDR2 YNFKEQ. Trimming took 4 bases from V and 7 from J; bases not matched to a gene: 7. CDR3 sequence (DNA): TGTGCCAGCAGCCCAAGGACAGGGGGTCCGAATGAGCAGTTCTTC. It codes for CASSPRTGGPNEQFF.

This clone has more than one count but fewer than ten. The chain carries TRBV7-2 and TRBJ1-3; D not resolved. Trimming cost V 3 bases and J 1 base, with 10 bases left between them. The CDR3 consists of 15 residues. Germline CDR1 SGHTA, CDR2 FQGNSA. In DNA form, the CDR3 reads TGTGCCAGCAGCTTCACTGAACGGTCTGGAAACACCATATATTTT. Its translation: CASSFTERSGNTIYF.

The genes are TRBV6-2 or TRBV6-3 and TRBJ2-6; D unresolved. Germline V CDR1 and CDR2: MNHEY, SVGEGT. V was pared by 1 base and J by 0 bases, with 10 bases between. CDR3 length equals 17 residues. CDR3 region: CASSYFGGLSGANVLTF. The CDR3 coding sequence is TGTGCCAGCAGTTACTTCGGCGGCCTCTCTGGGGCCAACGTCCTGACTTTC.

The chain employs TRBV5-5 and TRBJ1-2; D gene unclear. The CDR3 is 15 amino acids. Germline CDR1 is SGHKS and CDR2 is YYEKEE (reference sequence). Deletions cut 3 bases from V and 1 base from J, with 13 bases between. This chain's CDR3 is CASSSRAEGNYGYTF. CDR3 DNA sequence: TGTGCCAGCAGCTCCCGGGCCGAGGGTAACTATGGCTACACCTTC.

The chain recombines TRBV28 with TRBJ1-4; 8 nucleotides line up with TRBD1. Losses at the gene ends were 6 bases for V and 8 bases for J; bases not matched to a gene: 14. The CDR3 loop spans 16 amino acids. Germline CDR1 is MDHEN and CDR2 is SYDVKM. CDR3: CASSPGKTGVVEKLFF. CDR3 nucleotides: TGTGCCAGCAGCCCAGGGAAGACAGGGGTGGTCGAAAAACTGTTTTTT.

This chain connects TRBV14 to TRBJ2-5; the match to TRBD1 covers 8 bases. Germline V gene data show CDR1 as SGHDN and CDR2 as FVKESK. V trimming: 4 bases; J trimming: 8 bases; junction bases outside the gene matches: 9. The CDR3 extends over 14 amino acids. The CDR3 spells CASSLTRTGNTQYF. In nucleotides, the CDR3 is TGTGCCAGCAGCCTTACCAGGACAGGGAACACCCAGTACTTC.

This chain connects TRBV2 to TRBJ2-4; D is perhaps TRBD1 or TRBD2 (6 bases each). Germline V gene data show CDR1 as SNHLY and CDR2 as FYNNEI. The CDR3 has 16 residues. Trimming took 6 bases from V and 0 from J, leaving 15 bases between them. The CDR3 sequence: CASSLRGPLAKNIQYF. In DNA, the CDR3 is TGTGCCAGCAGCCTACGGGGGCCACTAGCCAAAAACATTCAGTACTTC.

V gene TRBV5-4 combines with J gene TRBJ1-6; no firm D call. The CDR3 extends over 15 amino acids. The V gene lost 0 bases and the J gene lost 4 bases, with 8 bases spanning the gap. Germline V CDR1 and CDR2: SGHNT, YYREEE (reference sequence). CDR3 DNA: TGTGCCAGCAGCTTGGCGGCAGAGTATAATTCACCCCTCCACTTT. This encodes CASSLAAEYNSPLHF.

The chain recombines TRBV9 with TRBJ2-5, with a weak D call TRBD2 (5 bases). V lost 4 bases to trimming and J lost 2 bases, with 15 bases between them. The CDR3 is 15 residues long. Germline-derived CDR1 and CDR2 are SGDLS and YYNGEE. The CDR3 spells CASSPRTGRQETQYF. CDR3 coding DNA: TGTGCCAGCAGCCCGCGGACTGGTCGGCAAGAGACCCAGTACTTC.

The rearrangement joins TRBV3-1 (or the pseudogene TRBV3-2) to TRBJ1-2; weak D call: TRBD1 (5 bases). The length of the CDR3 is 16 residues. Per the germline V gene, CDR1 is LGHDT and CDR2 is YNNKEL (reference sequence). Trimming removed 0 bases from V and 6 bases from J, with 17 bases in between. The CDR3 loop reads CASSQDPGRDGDGYTF. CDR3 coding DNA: TGTGCCAGCAGCCAAGATCCAGGGAGAGACGGGGATGGCTACACCTTC.

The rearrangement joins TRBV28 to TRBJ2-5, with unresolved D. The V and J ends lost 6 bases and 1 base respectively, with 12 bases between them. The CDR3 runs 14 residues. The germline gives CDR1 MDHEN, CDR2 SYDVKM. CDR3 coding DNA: TGTGCCAGCAGCGCAACAGAAATCCAAGAGACCCAGTACTTC. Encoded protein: CASSATEIQETQYF. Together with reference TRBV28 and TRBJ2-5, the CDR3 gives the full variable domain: DVKVTQSSRYLVKRTGEKVFLECVQDMDHENMFWYRQDPGLGLRLIYFSYDVKMKEKGDIPEGYSVSREKKERFSLILESASTNQTSMYLCASSATEIQETQYFGPGTRLLVL.

The CDR3 reads CASGRRTGELFF. The CDR3 DNA is TGTGCCAGCGGCAGACGCACCGGGGAGCTGTTTTTT. The gene calls are TRBV18 and TRBJ2-2; no firm D call. From germline, CDR1 is KGHSH and CDR2 LQKENI. V lost 8 bases and J lost 4, with 8 bases in between. The CDR3 is made up of 12 amino acids. Variable domain in full (rest from reference TRBV18 and TRBJ2-2): NAGVMQNPRHLVRRRGQEARLRCSPMKGHSHVYWYRQLPEEGLKFMVYLQKENIIDESGMPKERFSAEFPKEGPSILRIQQVVRGDSAAYFCASGRRTGELFFGEGSRLTVL.

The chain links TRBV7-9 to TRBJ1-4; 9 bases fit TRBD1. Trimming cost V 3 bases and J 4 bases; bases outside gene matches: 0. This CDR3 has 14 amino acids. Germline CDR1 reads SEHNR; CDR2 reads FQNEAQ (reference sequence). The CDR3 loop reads CASSLDRGNEKLFF. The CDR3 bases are TGTGCCAGCAGCTTGGACAGGGGTAATGAAAAACTGTTTTTT.